A selection of T cell receptor beta chains follows, all from one sample in a study of blood T cell repertoires in COVID-19. Repertoires were generated with immunoSEQ multiplex PCR, while TCRdb's copy carries only in-frame clones and drops some. The sample yields approximately 240,000 clones, about 88% seen once. The sequenced material came from peripheral blood. All receptors come from a woman in her forties who had recovered from COVID-19. The CDR3 runs from the conserved cysteine through the conserved F or W. The order of the fields is V gene, D gene, clone size, J gene, CDR3 protein, CDR3 DNA. The D gene is left open where the match is weak. Clone size, where shown, is once, few, many, or a class for clones that have expanded.

TRBV18	TRBD1	once	TRBJ1-6	CASSPRGQYNSPLHF	TGTGCCAGCTCACCACGGGGACAGTATAATTCACCCCTCCACTTT
TRBV30	NA	once	TRBJ1-6	CACGVASYNSPLHF	TGTGCCTGTGGAGTTGCCAGTTATAATTCACCCCTCCACTTT
TRBV29-1	NA	few	TRBJ1-1	CSVITVMNTEAFF	TGCAGCGTCATTACAGTTATGAACACTGAAGCTTTCTTT
TRBV3-1/TRBV3-2	NA	NA	TRBJ2-2	CASRQAGELFF	TGTGCCAGCAGACAGGCCGGGGAGCTGTTTTTT
TRBV19	TRBD1	NA	TRBJ2-7	CASSIWTGIDYEQYF	TGTGCCAGTAGTATCTGGACAGGGATAGACTACGAGCAGTACTTC
TRBV5-4	NA	NA	TRBJ1-5	CASSLWGGNQPQHF	TGTGCCAGCAGCCTCTGGGGGGGCAATCAGCCCCAGCATTTT
TRBV28	NA	NA	TRBJ2-2	CASSFSNTGELFF	TGTGCCAGCAGTTTCTCCAACACCGGGGAGCTGTTTTTT
TRBV19	NA	NA	TRBJ2-7	CASSIVAEVTYEQYF	TGTGCCAGTAGTATAGTAGCGGAGGTTACCTACGAGCAGTACTTC
TRBV9	TRBD1	NA	TRBJ1-3	CASSRKDRGPYSGNTIYF	TGTGCCAGCAGCAGAAAGGACAGGGGGCCCTACTCTGGAAACACCATATATTTT
TRBV7-3	NA	NA	TRBJ2-7	CASSRRAYEQYF	TGTGCCAGCAGCCGCCGGGCCTACGAGCAGTACTTC
TRBV11-3	NA	NA	TRBJ1-1	CASSWGTGINTEAFF	TGTGCCAGCAGCTGGGGAACAGGGATCAACACTGAAGCTTTCTTT
TRBV28	NA	NA	TRBJ2-1	CASTQGRSTEQFF	TGTGCCAGCACGCAGGGGCGTTCAACTGAGCAGTTCTTC
TRBV18	TRBD1	NA	TRBJ2-2	CASSPSGGFNTGELFF	TGTGCCAGCTCACCTTCAGGGGGCTTTAACACCGGGGAGCTGTTTTTT
TRBV19	TRBD1	NA	TRBJ2-7	CASRRTGGAYEQYF	TGTGCCAGTAGGCGGACAGGGGGTGCCTACGAGCAGTACTTC
TRBV7-2	TRBD1	NA	TRBJ1-2	CASSFFGQGARGYGYTF	TGTGCCAGCAGCTTTTTCGGACAGGGGGCGCGGGGCTATGGCTACACCTTC
TRBV19	TRBD1	NA	TRBJ2-5	CASSDPLRDRGLQETQYF	TGTGCCAGTAGTGATCCCCTCCGGGACAGGGGGCTTCAAGAGACCCAGTACTTC
TRBV5-4	TRBD1	NA	TRBJ2-2	CASSLIYRGNTGELFF	TGTGCCAGCAGCTTGATATACAGGGGAAACACCGGGGAGCTGTTTTTT
TRBV6-5	TRBD2	NA	TRBJ2-5	CASSFGTNLGETQYF	TGTGCCAGCAGTTTCGGGACTAACCTAGGGGAGACCCAGTACTTC
TRBV7-2	TRBD1	NA	TRBJ1-2	CASSLGPGQGYGYTF	TGTGCCAGCAGCTTAGGCCCGGGACAGGGTTATGGCTACACCTTC
TRBV9	NA	NA	TRBJ2-2	CASRPGLKNTGELFF	TGTGCCAGCAGACCGGGACTCAAGAACACCGGGGAGCTGTTTTTT
TRBV27	NA	NA	TRBJ2-7	CASSPSRSYEQYF	TGTGCCAGCAGCCCCTCCCGCAGCTACGAGCAGTACTTC
TRBV5-5	NA	NA	TRBJ1-2	CASSFSPGGSGYGYTF	TGTGCCAGCAGCTTCTCCCCGGGGGGCTCGGGCTATGGCTACACCTTC
TRBV27	TRBD1	NA	TRBJ1-2	CASSTGGQGRIYGYTF	TGTGCCAGCAGCACCGGGGGACAGGGGCGGATCTATGGCTACACCTTC
TRBV28	NA	NA	TRBJ1-5	CASSPTGNNQPQHF	TGTGCCAGCAGCCCCACGGGGAACAATCAGCCCCAGCATTTT
TRBV3-1/TRBV3-2	NA	NA	TRBJ2-3	CASSQDRRVNTDTQYF	TGTGCCAGCAGCCAAGATAGGCGGGTAAACACAGATACGCAGTATTTT
TRBV30	TRBD1	NA	TRBJ1-1	CAWSLSTGNDTEAFF	TGTGCCTGGAGTCTCTCGACAGGGAATGACACTGAAGCTTTCTTT